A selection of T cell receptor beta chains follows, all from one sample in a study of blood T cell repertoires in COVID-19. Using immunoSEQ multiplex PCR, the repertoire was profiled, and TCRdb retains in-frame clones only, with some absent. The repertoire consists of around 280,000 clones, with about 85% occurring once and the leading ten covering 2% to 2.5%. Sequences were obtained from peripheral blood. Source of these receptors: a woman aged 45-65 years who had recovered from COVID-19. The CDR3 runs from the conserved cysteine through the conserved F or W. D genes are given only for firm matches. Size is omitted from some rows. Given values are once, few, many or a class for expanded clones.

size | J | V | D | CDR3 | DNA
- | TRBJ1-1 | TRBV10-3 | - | CAMRGGWDTEAFF | TGTGCCATGCGGGGGGGATGGGACACTGAAGCTTTCTTT
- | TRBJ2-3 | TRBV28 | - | CASSPGSAYTDTQYF | TGTGCCAGCAGTCCCGGAAGCGCCTACACAGATACGCAGTATTTT
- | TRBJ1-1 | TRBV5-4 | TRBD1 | CASSLPGQVDTEAFF | TGTGCCAGCAGCTTACCGGGACAGGTTGACACTGAAGCTTTCTTT
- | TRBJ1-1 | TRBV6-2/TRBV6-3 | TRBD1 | CASSQGTGGRVTEAFF | TGTGCCAGCAGCCAAGGGACAGGGGGCCGTGTCACTGAAGCTTTCTTT
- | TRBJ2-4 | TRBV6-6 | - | CASSPLELAKNIQYF | TGTGCCAGCAGTCCCTTGGAGCTAGCCAAAAACATTCAGTACTTC
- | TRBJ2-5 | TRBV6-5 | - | CATAVPGSQETQYF | TGTGCCACCGCTGTTCCGGGATCACAAGAGACCCAGTACTTC
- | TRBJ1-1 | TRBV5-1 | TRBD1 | CASSLQGGEAFF | TGCGCCAGCAGCTTACAGGGGGGTGAAGCTTTCTTT
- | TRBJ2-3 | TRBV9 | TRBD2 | CASSAGLVDTQYF | TGTGCCAGCAGCGCCGGACTAGTCGATACGCAGTATTTT
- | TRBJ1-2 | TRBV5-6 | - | CASSLANPDYGYTF | TGTGCCAGCAGCTTGGCCAATCCAGACTATGGCTACACCTTC
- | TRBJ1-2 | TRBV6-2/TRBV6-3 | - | CASSYPIGSSNSYYGYTF | TGTGCCAGCAGTTACCCGATCGGGTCCTCCAATTCCTACTATGGCTACACCTTC
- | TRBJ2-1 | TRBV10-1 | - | CASSERCNEQFF | TGCGCCAGCAGTGAACGGTGTAATGAGCAGTTCTTC
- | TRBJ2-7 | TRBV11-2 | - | CASSYIPGEGHLNSYEQYF | TGTGCCAGCAGCTATATACCAGGGGAGGGCCACCTAAACTCCTACGAGCAGTACTTC
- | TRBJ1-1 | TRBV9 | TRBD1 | CASSVDEGARTEAFF | TGTGCCAGCAGCGTAGATGAGGGGGCGCGGACTGAAGCTTTCTTT
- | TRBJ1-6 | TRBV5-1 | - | CASSLGQGLRNSPLHF | TGCGCCAGCAGCCTTGGCCAGGGGCTTAGAAATTCACCCCTCCACTTT
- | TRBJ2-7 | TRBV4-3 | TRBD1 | CASSQGLGRGQGEQYF | TGCGCCAGCAGCCAAGGTTTGGGCAGGGGGCAAGGCGAGCAGTACTTC
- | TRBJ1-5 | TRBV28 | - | CASSEHRAVGNQPQHF | TGTGCCAGCAGTGAACACAGGGCAGTTGGCAATCAGCCCCAGCATTTT
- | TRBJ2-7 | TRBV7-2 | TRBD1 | CASSPGTGGFEQYF | TGTGCCAGCAGCCCCGGGACAGGGGGCTTCGAGCAGTACTTC
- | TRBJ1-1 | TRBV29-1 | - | CSGTTGNAEAFF | TGCAGCGGCACCACAGGGAACGCTGAAGCTTTCTTT
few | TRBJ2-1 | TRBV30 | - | CAWSGRGSRTYNEQFF | TGTGCCTGGAGCGGTAGGGGCTCCCGAACCTACAATGAGCAGTTCTTC
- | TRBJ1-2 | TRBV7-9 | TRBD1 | CASSSGQGEPNYGYTF | TGTGCCAGCAGCTCGGGACAGGGGGAACCTAACTATGGCTACACCTTC
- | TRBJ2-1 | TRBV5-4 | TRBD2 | CASSYPGPGREQFF | TGTGCCAGCAGCTACCCCGGGCCCGGGAGGGAGCAGTTCTTC
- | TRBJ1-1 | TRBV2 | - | CASSYREGTEAFF | TGTGCCAGCAGCTACAGGGAGGGCACTGAAGCTTTCTTT
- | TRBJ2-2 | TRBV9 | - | CASSVVSGGLTGELFF | TGTGCCAGCAGCGTAGTCTCAGGGGGACTCACCGGGGAGCTGTTTTTT
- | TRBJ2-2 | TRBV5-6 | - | CASSLFNTGELFF | TGTGCCAGCAGTCTCTTCAACACCGGGGAGCTGTTTTTT
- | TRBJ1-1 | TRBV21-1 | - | CASSKEVSGVADTEAFF | TGTGCCAGCAGCAAAGAGGTTAGCGGGGTTGCGGACACTGAAGCTTTCTTT
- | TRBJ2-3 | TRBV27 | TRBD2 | CASRDPGTSGSTDTQYF | TGTGCCAGCAGAGATCCCGGGACTAGCGGGAGCACAGATACGCAGTATTTT
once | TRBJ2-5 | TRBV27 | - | CASSNRGGETQYF | TGTGCCAGCAGTAACAGGGGAGGAGAGACCCAGTACTTC
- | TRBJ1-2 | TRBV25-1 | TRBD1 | CASSEWRTGEGYTF | TGTGCCAGCAGTGAATGGCGGACAGGGGAAGGCTACACCTTC
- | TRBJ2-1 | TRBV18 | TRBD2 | CASSLGAGTSGSSPYNEQFF | TGTGCCAGCTCACTAGGCGCAGGGACTAGCGGGAGTTCACCCTACAATGAGCAGTTCTTC
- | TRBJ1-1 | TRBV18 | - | CASCTNSLPPEAFF | TGTGCCAGCTGTACCAACAGTCTTCCCCCTGAAGCTTTCTTT
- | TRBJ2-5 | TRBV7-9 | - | CASSLEVVQETQYF | TGTGCCAGCAGCTTGGAGGTCGTACAAGAGACCCAGTACTTC
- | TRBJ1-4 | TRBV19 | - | CASSSSAGVFREKLFF | TGTGCCAGTAGTTCTTCCGCGGGAGTCTTTAGAGAAAAACTGTTTTTT
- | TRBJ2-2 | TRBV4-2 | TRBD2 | CASSQVGMAGGLTGELFF | TGTGCCAGCAGCCAAGTGGGTATGGCGGGAGGGTTAACCGGGGAGCTGTTTTTT
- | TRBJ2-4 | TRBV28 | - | CASSPHDRQKNIQYF | TGTGCCAGCAGCCCCCATGACAGGCAAAAAAACATTCAGTACTTC
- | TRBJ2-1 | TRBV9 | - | CASSVDGTPYNEQFF | TGTGCCAGCAGCGTAGATGGGACTCCGTACAATGAGCAGTTCTTC
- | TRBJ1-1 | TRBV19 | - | CASTSGSFPNTEAFF | TGTGCCAGTACGTCAGGCAGTTTTCCGAACACTGAAGCTTTCTTT